What follows are 25 T cell receptor beta chains derived from one specimen sequenced in a study of blood T cell repertoires in COVID-19. The table came from immunoSEQ multiplex PCR; TCRdb's copy has only in-frame clones and leaves some out. This repertoire shows tens of thousands of clones, around four fifths found once; its top ten account for less than 15%. The sample was peripheral blood. The receptors stem from a human donor with acute or convalescent COVID-19. The donor label of this sample is uncertain.

This rearrangement joins TRBV27 to TRBJ1-1; D unclear. The germline CDR1 and CDR2 sequences are MNHEY and SMNVEV (reference sequence). The CDR3 extends over 11 amino acids. Trimming removed 10 bases from V and 6 bases from J, with 12 bases in between. The CDR3 region has the DNA TGTGCCACCCTATCCCGGGCTGAAGCTTTCTTT. This gives the protein CATLSRAEAFF.

In DNA, the CDR3 is TGTGCCAGCAGCTTCCCAGCCTGGGGCGAGTACGAGCAGTACTTC. This translates into CASSFPAWGEYEQYF. The chain links TRBV7-9 to TRBJ2-7; maybe TRBD1 (5 bases). CDR3 length: 15 amino acids. Trimming shortened V by 3 bases and J by 4 bases, and 16 bases separated the two germline ends. CDR1 SEHNR and CDR2 FQNEAQ come from the germline V gene (reference sequence).

The V call is TRBV5-4, the J call TRBJ2-1; 10 bases fit TRBD2. This CDR3 has 15 residues. Trimming took 2 bases from V and 9 from J; bases not matched to a gene: 8. Germline CDR1 is SGHNT and CDR2 is YYREEE (reference sequence). This chain's CDR3 is CASSFSGGGTGEQFF. The CDR3 nucleotides read TGTGCCAGCAGCTTCAGCGGGGGGGGTACTGGTGAGCAGTTCTTC.

V and J are TRBV3-1 (or the pseudogene TRBV3-2) and TRBJ1-2; D is uncertain. The CDR3 consists of 13 residues. V lost 2 bases and J 4 bases, leaving 8 bases between the germline ends. CDR1 is LGHDT, CDR2 YNNKEL, per germline (reference sequence). The CDR3 nucleotides read TGTGCCAGCAGCCAACCAGAGGGCTATGGCTACACCTTC. It translates to CASSQPEGYGYTF.

V usage is TRBV6-5 and J usage is TRBJ2-7; a possible D gene is TRBD2 (6 bases). The CDR3 is 13 residues long. In germline, CDR1 is MNHEY, CDR2 SVGAGI. Trimming took off 7 bases at V and 5 bases at J, with 15 bases between the two ends. The CDR3 nucleotides are TGTGCCAGCATCCTCTGGGGGGTAGACGAGCAGTACTTC. Translation: CASILWGVDEQYF.

This clone was counted between two and nine times. J is TRBJ1-1 and V is TRBV19; maybe TRBD1 (5 bases). Germline loops: CDR1 LNHDA, CDR2 SQIVND (reference sequence). The CDR3 extends over 16 amino acids. Trimming removed 8 bases from V and 0 bases from J, with 19 bases in between. CDR3 loop: CASADSQTPLNTEAFF. In nucleotides, the CDR3 is TGTGCCAGTGCTGACAGTCAGACTCCGCTGAACACTGAAGCTTTCTTT. The full variable domain, with the rest looked up from reference TRBV19 and TRBJ1-1, is DGGITQSPKYLFRKEGQNVTLSCEQNLNHDAMYWYRQDPGQGLRLIYYSQIVNDFQKGDIAEGYSVSREKKESFPLTVTSAQKNPTAFYLCASADSQTPLNTEAFFGQGTRLTVV.

The chain uses TRBV21-1 and TRBJ1-4; the table's D call of TRBD1 was not tested on the DNA. TRBV21-1 is a listed pseudogene. This CDR3 region has 15 residues. Written as DNA, the CDR3 is TGTGCCAGCGGCCTGGGGCCTCTCGGCGGTGAAAAACTGTTTTTT. This translates into CASGLGPLGGEKLFF.

The V call is TRBV10-3, the J call TRBJ2-5; D is perhaps TRBD2 (5 bases). Germline CDR1 reads ENHRY; CDR2 reads SYGVKD. Trimming removed 3 bases from V and 1 base from J, with 6 bases in between. This CDR3 is built from 13 residues. CDR3 sequence (DNA): TGTGCCATCAGTGATGGACTCCAAGAGACCCAGTACTTC. Translated: CAISDGLQETQYF.

V and J are TRBV7-2 and TRBJ2-5; TRBD2 matches 10 bases. This CDR3 has 15 residues. Germline V gene sequence: CDR1 SGHTA, CDR2 FQGNSA. Trimming took 1 base from V and 5 from J; bases not matched to a gene: 4. This chain's CDR3 is CASSLGASGSETQYF. CDR3 in DNA: TGTGCCAGCAGCTTAGGGGCTAGCGGGAGTGAGACCCAGTACTTC.

V is TRBV7-2 and J is TRBJ2-7; the match to TRBD1 covers 8 bases. The length of the CDR3 is 14 residues. Germline V lookup: CDR1 SGHTA, CDR2 FQGNSA. Trimming removed 1 base from V and 6 bases from J; junction bases left unmatched: 5. Here the CDR3 reads CASSLGQGLGEQYF. The CDR3 DNA follows: TGTGCCAGCAGCTTAGGACAGGGGTTAGGCGAGCAGTACTTC. Full variable domain (outside the CDR3, taken from reference TRBV7-2 and TRBJ2-7): GAGVSQSPSNKVTEKGKDVELRCDPISGHTALYWYRQSLGQGLEFLIYFQGNSAPDKSGLPSDRFSAERTGGSVSTLTIQRTQQEDSAVYLCASSLGQGLGEQYFGPGTRLTVT.

The chain links TRBV20-1 to TRBJ2-3; 7 bases align to TRBD1. CDR3 length equals 11 residues. The germline V gene encodes CDR1 DFQATT and CDR2 SNEGSKA (reference sequence). Trimming at V came to 2 bases and at J to 10 bases, leaving 3 bases not matched to a gene. The CDR3: CSARPGTAQYF. The CDR3 DNA is TGCAGTGCTAGACCCGGGACAGCGCAGTATTTT.

J is TRBJ2-7 and V is TRBV9; 9 positions agree with TRBD2. Germline V gene data show CDR1 as SGDLS and CDR2 as YYNGEE. Trimming at V came to 0 bases and at J to 3 bases, leaving 10 bases not matched to a gene. The CDR3 runs to 17 residues. The CDR3 spells CASSVGPLGTSSYEQYF. As DNA, the CDR3 is TGTGCCAGCAGCGTAGGACCCCTAGGGACTAGCAGCTACGAGCAGTACTTC.

The V and J genes are TRBV6-2 or TRBV6-3 and TRBJ2-7; 9 bases fit TRBD1. Germline V gene lookup returns CDR1 MNHEY and CDR2 SVGEGT. The CDR3 spans 15 residues. With V trimmed by 4 bases and J by 0 bases, 4 bases remained unmatched. In nucleotides, the CDR3 is TGTGCCAGCAGTTTGACGGGACAGGGCTCCTACGAGCAGTACTTC. Its translation is CASSLTGQGSYEQYF.

The chain links TRBV4-2 to TRBJ1-5; D gene ambiguous. The germline V gene has CDR1 LGHNA and CDR2 YNFKEQ. Trimming removed 4 bases from V and 6 bases from J, with 13 bases in between. This CDR3 contains 14 residues. CDR3 loop: CASSPSLEGQPQHF. The CDR3 DNA reads as TGTGCCAGCAGCCCTAGCCTTGAAGGTCAGCCCCAGCATTTT.

V gene TRBV23-1 combines with J gene TRBJ2-2; TRBD1 matches at 8 bases. TRBV23-1 is classed as an ORF, of uncertain function. Trimming removed 2 bases from V and 0 bases from J; junction bases left unmatched: 2. This CDR3 has 16 amino acids. This CDR3 is CASSQDRGTNTGELFF. The CDR3 region has the DNA TGCGCCAGCAGTCAAGACAGGGGAACGAACACCGGGGAGCTGTTTTTT.

This clone was counted between two and nine times. The V gene is TRBV24-1, the J gene TRBJ1-6; D is perhaps TRBD1 (6 bases). V dropped 4 bases and J dropped 7 bases, with 7 bases sitting between them. In germline, CDR1 is KGHDR, CDR2 SFDVKD. The CDR3 runs to 13 residues. The CDR3 nucleotides read TGTGCCACCAGTGAAACAGGGAATTCACCCCTCCACTTT. It translates to CATSETGNSPLHF.

This chain connects TRBV4-2 to TRBJ1-6; D is unclear. The CDR3 has 14 residues. The V end was cut by 4 bases, the J end by 7 bases, with 11 bases between. CDR1 LGHNA and CDR2 YNFKEQ come from the germline V gene. The CDR3 DNA is TGTGCCAGCAGCCTGATATTACAGAATTCACCCCTCCACTTT. This gives the protein CASSLILQNSPLHF.

V usage is TRBV6-5 and J usage is TRBJ2-5; D remains ambiguous. The CDR3 sequence is 13 residues long. The V gene's germline CDR1 is MNHEY and CDR2 SVGAGI. Trimming took off 10 bases at V and 2 bases at J, with 14 bases between the two ends. Here the CDR3 reads CATKKTFQETQYF. As DNA, the CDR3 is TGTGCCACCAAAAAGACTTTTCAAGAGACCCAGTACTTC.

J is TRBJ2-1 and V is TRBV30, with a tentative D call TRBD1 (6 bases). The CDR3 extends over 16 amino acids. V was pared by 1 base and J by 7 bases, with 20 bases between. In germline, CDR1 is GTSNPN, CDR2 SVGIG (reference sequence). This CDR3 is CAWSEVRVGGRNEQFF. CDR3 coding DNA: TGTGCCTGGAGTGAGGTCAGAGTAGGGGGACGGAATGAGCAGTTCTTC.

The chain combines TRBV11-3 with TRBJ1-1; no clear D gene. This CDR3 contains 13 residues. V lost 1 base and J lost 2, with 5 bases in between. Per the germline V gene, CDR1 is SGHNT and CDR2 is YENEEA. The CDR3 sequence: CASSLVVNTEAFF. The CDR3 DNA follows: TGTGCCAGCAGCTTAGTAGTCAACACTGAAGCTTTCTTT.

The chain combines TRBV10-3 with TRBJ1-2, with TRBD1 identical over 9 bases. Germline V CDR1 and CDR2: ENHRY, SYGVKD. The CDR3 consists of 15 residues. V gave up 6 bases and J gave up 6 bases; unmatched junction bases: 11. In DNA, the CDR3 is TGTGCCATCAGAGACCGGGACAGGGCATTAGATGGCTACACCTTC. Translating gives CAIRDRDRALDGYTF.

J is TRBJ2-3 and V is TRBV6-2 or TRBV6-3; TRBD1 aligns across 8 bases. CDR1 and CDR2 from the germline V gene are MNHEY and SVGEGT. The junction had 8 bases not matched to a gene; V was cut back by 2 bases and J by 4 bases. This CDR3 is built from 16 residues. CDR3 sequence: CASSYRPTGVSDTQYF. Written as DNA, the CDR3 is TGTGCCAGCAGTTACCGTCCGACAGGGGTATCAGATACGCAGTATTTT.

CDR3 sequence: CASSPPGLAGVGEQFF. The CDR3 nucleotides read TGTGCCAGCAGCCCCCCCGGACTAGCGGGAGTAGGTGAGCAGTTCTTC. The chain carries TRBV7-3 and TRBJ2-1, with 13 bases lining up with TRBD2. Germline trimming cut 5 bases from V and 9 bases from J; bases unmatched to any gene: 10. The CDR3 is made up of 16 amino acids. The germline CDR1 and CDR2 sequences are SGHTA and FQGTGA.

This clone was counted between two and nine times. For the CDR3, the DNA is TGTGCCTGGGTCTGGCCTCTCCAGGGGGGAGCTTTCTTT. It specifies CAWVWPLQGGAFF. The chain couples TRBV30 to TRBJ1-1, with 7 bases fitting TRBD1. Germline values: CDR1 GTSNPN, CDR2 SVGIG (reference sequence). With V trimmed by 5 bases and J by 10 bases, 13 bases remained unmatched. This CDR3 is 13 amino acids long. The whole variable domain, remainder taken from reference TRBV30 and TRBJ1-1, is SQTIHQWPATLVQPVGSPLSLECTVEGTSNPNLYWYRQAAGRGLQLLFYSVGIGQISSEVPQNLSASRPQDRQFILSSKKLLLSDSGFYLCAWVWPLQGGAFFGQGTRLTVV.

V gene TRBV18 combines with J gene TRBJ2-7; TRBD2 agrees at 12 bases. Germline V gene lookup returns CDR1 KGHSH and CDR2 LQKENI. The J segment lost 3 bases and the V segment lost 4 bases, leaving 13 bases of the junction unmatched. This CDR3 contains 18 residues. Written as DNA, the CDR3 is TGTGCCAGCTCACTAACCGAAACCGGGACTAGCGGGTTCTACGAGCAGTACTTC. Amino acid sequence: CASSLTETGTSGFYEQYF.